The rows below give T cell receptor beta chains drawn from one sample of a study of blood T cells in healthy people across ages. TCRdb re-analysed the 5' RACE reads in MiXCR, keeping a single row per CDR3 protein. Of about 1.5 million distinct CDR3 sequences listed, roughly 43% are singletons. Sequences were obtained from blood. These TCRs come from a woman under 30 in good health. Each CDR3 is given with its conserved first and last residue. Each record gives: clone size, J gene, D gene, V gene, CDR3 protein, CDR3 DNA. D genes are given only for firm matches. Size is omitted from some rows. Given values are once, few, many or a class for expanded clones.

size: NA
J: TRBJ2-2
D: NA
V: TRBV5-4
CDR3: CASSLGGGRNTGELFF
DNA: TGTGCCAGCAGCTTGGGTGGCGGTAGAAACACCGGGGAGCTGTTTTTT

size: NA
J: TRBJ2-1
D: NA
V: TRBV7-2
CDR3: CASSWLRAHNEQFF
DNA: TGTGCCAGCAGCTGGCTCCGGGCCCACAATGAGCAGTTCTTC

size: NA
J: TRBJ2-1
D: TRBD2
V: TRBV30
CDR3: CAWSRTSAYNEQFF
DNA: TGTGCCTGGAGTAGGACTAGCGCCTACAATGAGCAGTTCTTC

size: few
J: TRBJ2-1
D: TRBD1
V: TRBV6-1
CDR3: CASSGQQGRLDEQFF
DNA: TGTGCCAGCAGTGGACAACAGGGGCGGTTGGATGAGCAGTTCTTC

size: NA
J: TRBJ2-7
D: NA
V: TRBV27
CDR3: CASSADYRREQYF
DNA: TGTGCCAGCAGTGCGGACTATCGTCGCGAGCAGTACTTC

size: once
J: TRBJ2-7
D: NA
V: TRBV6-6
CDR3: CASSYGGTASSYEQYF
DNA: TGTGCCAGCAGTTACGGGGGGACAGCCAGCTCCTACGAGCAGTACTTC

size: few
J: TRBJ1-2
D: NA
V: TRBV7-9
CDR3: CASSRMQGLGGYTF
DNA: TGTGCCAGCAGCCGGATGCAGGGGCTGGGCGGCTACACCTTC

size: NA
J: TRBJ1-4
D: NA
V: TRBV27
CDR3: CASSLSWTKADEKLFF
DNA: TGTGCCAGCAGCCTATCCTGGACAAAGGCCGATGAAAAACTGTTTTTT

size: NA
J: TRBJ2-5
D: TRBD2
V: TRBV5-5
CDR3: CASSPGGGQEETQYF
DNA: TGTGCCAGCAGCCCTGGCGGGGGGCAGGAAGAGACCCAGTACTTC

size: NA
J: TRBJ2-7
D: NA
V: TRBV30
CDR3: CAWSGTAYEQYF
DNA: TGTGCCTGGAGTGGAACGGCCTACGAGCAGTACTTC

size: NA
J: TRBJ2-7
D: NA
V: TRBV20-1
CDR3: CSASYGARYEQYF
DNA: TGCAGTGCTAGCTACGGGGCCCGGTACGAGCAGTACTTC

size: NA
J: TRBJ1-2
D: NA
V: TRBV20-1
CDR3: CSANPVGVGYTF
DNA: TGCAGTGCTAACCCAGTCGGGGTTGGCTACACCTTC

size: few
J: TRBJ2-4
D: NA
V: TRBV20-1
CDR3: CSASPGVKTQYF
DNA: TGCAGTGCTAGCCCAGGTGTGAAGACTCAGTACTTC

size: NA
J: TRBJ1-2
D: NA
V: TRBV7-2
CDR3: CASSLEGTGCTF
DNA: TGTGCCAGCAGCTTAGAAGGCACTGGCTGCACCTTC

size: many
J: TRBJ2-7
D: NA
V: TRBV7-2
CDR3: CASSFRGPYEQYF
DNA: TGTGCCAGCAGTTTTCGGGGGCCCTACGAGCAGTACTTC

size: few
J: TRBJ2-1
D: NA
V: TRBV11-2
CDR3: CASSSGSLLALAYNEQFF
DNA: TGTGCCAGCAGCTCAGGGTCCCTCCTTGCTCTTGCCTACAATGAGCAGTTCTTC

size: NA
J: TRBJ2-2
D: NA
V: TRBV12-5
CDR3: CASGLATGEETGELFF
DNA: TGTGCTAGTGGTTTGGCCACAGGGGAGGAAACCGGGGAGCTGTTTTTT

size: NA
J: TRBJ1-1
D: NA
V: TRBV6-5
CDR3: CASSYSRGVSTEAFF
DNA: TGTGCCAGCAGTTACTCGAGGGGGGTTAGCACTGAAGCTTTCTTT

size: NA
J: TRBJ2-7
D: TRBD1
V: TRBV6-2/TRBV6-3
CDR3: CASTSETGNEQYF
DNA: TGTGCCAGCACAAGCGAGACAGGGAACGAGCAGTACTTC

size: few
J: TRBJ2-5
D: NA
V: TRBV30
CDR3: CAWSVLGPEQYF
DNA: TGTGCCTGGAGTGTATTAGGTCCTGAGCAGTACTTC

size: NA
J: TRBJ2-3
D: TRBD1
V: TRBV7-2
CDR3: CASSSPGGTRNTQYF
DNA: TGTGCCAGCAGCTCCCCAGGGGGTACTAGAAATACGCAGTATTTT

size: NA
J: TRBJ2-6
D: NA
V: TRBV6-2/TRBV6-3
CDR3: CASSPTGGGANVLTF
DNA: TGTGCCAGCAGTCCGACAGGTGGTGGGGCCAACGTCCTGACTTTC

size: NA
J: TRBJ1-1
D: NA
V: TRBV27
CDR3: CASSSGIANSEAFF
DNA: TGTGCCAGCAGTTCTGGGATAGCGAACTCTGAAGCTTTCTTT

size: NA
J: TRBJ2-7
D: NA
V: TRBV28
CDR3: CASSLPAGHEQYF
DNA: TGTGCCAGCAGTTTGCCCGCAGGGCACGAGCAGTACTTC

size: few
J: TRBJ2-1
D: TRBD1
V: TRBV2
CDR3: CASFETGTGYMNEQFF
DNA: TGTGCCAGCTTTGAGACCGGGACAGGGTATATGAATGAGCAGTTCTTC